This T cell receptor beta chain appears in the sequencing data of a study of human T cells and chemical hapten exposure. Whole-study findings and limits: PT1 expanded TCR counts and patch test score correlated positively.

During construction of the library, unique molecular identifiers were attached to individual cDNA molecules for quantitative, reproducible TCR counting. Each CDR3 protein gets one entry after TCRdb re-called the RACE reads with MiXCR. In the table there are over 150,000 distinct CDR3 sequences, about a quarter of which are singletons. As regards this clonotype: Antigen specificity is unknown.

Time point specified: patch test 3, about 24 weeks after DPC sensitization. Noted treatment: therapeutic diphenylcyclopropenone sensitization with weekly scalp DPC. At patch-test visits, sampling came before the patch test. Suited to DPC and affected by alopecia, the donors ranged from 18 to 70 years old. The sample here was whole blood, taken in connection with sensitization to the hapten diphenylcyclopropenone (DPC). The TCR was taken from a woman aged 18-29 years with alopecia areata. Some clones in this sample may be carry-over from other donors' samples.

The CDR3 region is CASSQSDTMNTEAFF. The CDR3 nucleotides read TGCGCCAGCAGCCAATCGGACACCATGAACACTGAAGCTTTCTTT. The chain recombines TRBV4-1 with TRBJ1-1; the D gene is possibly TRBD1 (5 bases). From germline, CDR1 is MGHRA and CDR2 YSYEKL. Trimming removed 2 bases at V and 0 bases at J, with 10 bases between. The CDR3 is 15 residues long.